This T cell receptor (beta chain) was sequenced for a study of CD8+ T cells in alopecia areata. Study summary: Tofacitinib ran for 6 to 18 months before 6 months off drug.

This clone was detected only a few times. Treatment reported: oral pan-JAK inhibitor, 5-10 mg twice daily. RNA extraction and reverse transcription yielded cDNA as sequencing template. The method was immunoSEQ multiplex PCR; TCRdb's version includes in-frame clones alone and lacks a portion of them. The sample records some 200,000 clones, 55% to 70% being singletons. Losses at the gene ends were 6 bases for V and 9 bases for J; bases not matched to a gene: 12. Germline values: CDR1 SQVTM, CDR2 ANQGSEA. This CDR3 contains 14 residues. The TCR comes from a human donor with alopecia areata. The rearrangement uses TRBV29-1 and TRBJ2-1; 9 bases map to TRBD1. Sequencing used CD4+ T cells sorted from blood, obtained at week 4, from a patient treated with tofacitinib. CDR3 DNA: TGCAGCGTGGGCCGGGACAGGGTAGGAGGTGAGCAGTTCTTC. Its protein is CSVGRDRVGGEQFF.